The 6 T cell receptor beta chains reported below all come from one sample, sequenced in a study of OX40 agonist ivuxolimab in advanced cancers. TCRdb keeps only in-frame clones here, not all; method: immunoSEQ multiplex PCR. The table includes around 97,000 clones, less than 90% detected once. This specimen consisted of CD4+ or CD8+ T cells sorted from blood, obtained in a trial of the OX40 agonist ivuxolimab. The origin of the receptors is an adult with an advanced solid tumor such as melanoma, head and neck, liver or kidney cancer.

Only one count was recorded for this clone. V and J are TRBV14 and TRBJ1-1, with unresolved D. CDR1 and CDR2 from the germline V gene are SGHDN and FVKESK. The CDR3 is made up of 14 amino acids. Trimming shortened V by 0 bases and J by 4 bases, and 9 bases separated the two germline ends. Here the CDR3 reads CASSQEYVGTEAFF. In DNA, the CDR3 is TGTGCCAGCAGCCAAGAATACGTGGGCACTGAAGCTTTCTTT.

The V call is TRBV11-3, the J call TRBJ1-1, with D possibly TRBD1 on 5 matching bases. Germline CDR1 and CDR2: SGHNT and YENEEA. Between the trimmed V and J ends, which lost 1 base and 5 bases, there was a span of 8 bases. The length of the CDR3 is 13 residues. The CDR3 nucleotides are TGTGCCAGCAGCTTAGGGGGGAAGACTGAAGCTTTCTTT. Amino acids: CASSLGGKTEAFF.

V and J are TRBV30 and TRBJ1-2; a weak D match, TRBD1 (5 bases). Germline CDR1 GTSNPN, CDR2 SVGIG (reference sequence). Trimming left V 0 bases short and J 4 bases short, with 15 bases between. The CDR3 totals 15 residues. CDR3 amino acids: CAWSVPKGIAYGYTF. The CDR3 DNA reads as TGTGCCTGGAGTGTACCTAAGGGGATTGCCTATGGCTACACCTTC.

The chain employs TRBV5-1 and TRBJ1-1; D possibly corresponds to TRBD1 (6 bases). Germline CDR1 and CDR2: SGHRS and YFSETQ. V shed 5 bases and J shed 5 bases, with 13 bases lying between them. The length of the CDR3 is 13 residues. CDR3 bases: TGCGCCAGCAGATCTGACAGGAAAACTGAAGCTTTCTTT. It specifies CASRSDRKTEAFF.

The V and J genes are TRBV4-1 and TRBJ1-1; 9 positions match TRBD1. This CDR3 spans 14 amino acids. The trim removed 7 bases at V and 5 bases at J, leaving 8 bases unmatched. Germline V CDR1 and CDR2: MGHRA, YSYEKL. CDR3 loop: CASTQNRGPTEAFF. The CDR3 DNA reads TGCGCCAGCACCCAGAACAGGGGGCCGACTGAAGCTTTCTTT.

J is TRBJ2-3 and V is TRBV4-2; 10 nucleotides agree with TRBD1. The CDR3 runs to 16 residues. Germline CDR1 LGHNA, CDR2 YNFKEQ. J lost 4 bases, V lost 3 bases, and 7 bases had no gene match. The CDR3 DNA is TGTGCCAGCAGCCACTCTCAAGGACAGGGGGCAGATACGCAGTATTTT. Translated, it gives CASSHSQGQGADTQYF.